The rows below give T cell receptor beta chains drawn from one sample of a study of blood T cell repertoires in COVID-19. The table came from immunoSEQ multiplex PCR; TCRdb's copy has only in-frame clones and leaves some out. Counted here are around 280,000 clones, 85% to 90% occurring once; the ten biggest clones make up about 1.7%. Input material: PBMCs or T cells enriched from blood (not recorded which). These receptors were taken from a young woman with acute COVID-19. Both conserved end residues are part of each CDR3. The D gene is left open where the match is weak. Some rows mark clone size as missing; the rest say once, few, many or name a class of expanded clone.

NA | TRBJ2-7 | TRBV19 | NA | CASTTPDRPYEQYF | TGTGCCAGTACCACCCCCGACAGGCCCTACGAGCAGTACTTC
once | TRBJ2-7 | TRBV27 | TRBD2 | CASRGISGRAYEQYF | TGTGCCAGCAGGGGGATTAGCGGGAGGGCCTACGAGCAGTACTTC
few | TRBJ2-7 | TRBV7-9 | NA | CASSLNRADEQYF | TGTGCCAGCAGCTTAAACAGGGCCGACGAGCAGTACTTC
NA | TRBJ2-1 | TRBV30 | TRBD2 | CAWGLLADIRAEQFF | TGTGCCTGGGGGCTTCTAGCGGATATCAGGGCTGAGCAGTTCTTC
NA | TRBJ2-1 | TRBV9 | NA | CASSVESQVFQQFF | TGTGCCAGCAGCGTAGAATCTCAGGTTTTTCAGCAGTTCTTC
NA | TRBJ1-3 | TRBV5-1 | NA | CASSFGPPGSGSGNTIYF | TGCGCCAGCAGCTTCGGGCCCCCCGGATCGGGGTCTGGAAACACCATATATTTT
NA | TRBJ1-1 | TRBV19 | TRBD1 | CASSFNRGRSEAFF | TGTGCCAGTAGTTTCAACAGGGGGAGGTCTGAAGCTTTCTTT
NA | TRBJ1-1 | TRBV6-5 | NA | CASSRNGQRNTEAFF | TGTGCCAGCAGTAGAAACGGACAGAGGAACACTGAAGCTTTCTTT
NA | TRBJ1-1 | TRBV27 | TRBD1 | CASSLLATGLNTEAFF | TGTGCCAGCAGTTTACTAGCGACAGGGCTGAACACTGAAGCTTTCTTT
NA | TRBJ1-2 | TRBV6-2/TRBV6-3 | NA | CASSTVFQNYGYTF | TGTGCCAGCAGTACCGTTTTCCAGAACTATGGCTACACCTTC
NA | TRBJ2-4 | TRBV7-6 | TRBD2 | CASSLGSARTSGNIQYF | TGTGCCAGCAGCTTAGGATCGGCCAGGACTAGTGGGAACATTCAGTACTTC
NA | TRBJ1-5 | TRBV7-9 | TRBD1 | CASGPDRSNQPQHF | TGTGCCAGCGGCCCGGACAGGAGCAATCAGCCCCAGCATTTT
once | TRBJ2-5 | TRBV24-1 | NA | CATSTAAGQETQYF | TGTGCCACCAGTACCGCGGCAGGGCAGGAGACCCAGTACTTC
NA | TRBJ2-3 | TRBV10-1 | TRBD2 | CASSGTSSDTQYF | TGCGCCAGCAGTGGGACTAGTTCAGATACGCAGTATTTT
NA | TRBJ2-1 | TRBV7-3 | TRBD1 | CASSISGGSYNEQFF | TGTGCCAGCAGCATATCAGGGGGCTCCTACAATGAGCAGTTCTTC
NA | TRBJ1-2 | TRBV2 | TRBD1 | CASRGTGTSYGYTF | TGTGCCAGCAGGGGGACAGGGACAAGCTATGGCTACACCTTC
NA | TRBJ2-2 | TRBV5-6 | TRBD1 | CASSLGQGVGELFF | TGTGCCAGCAGCTTGGGACAGGGGGTCGGGGAGCTGTTTTTT
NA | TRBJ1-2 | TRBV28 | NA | CASSFAGSYGYTF | TGTGCCAGCAGTTTTGCCGGGAGCTATGGCTACACCTTC
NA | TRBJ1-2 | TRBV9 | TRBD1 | CASSEGTGTGKGYGYTF | TGTGCCAGCAGCGAGGGGACAGGGACAGGGAAAGGCTATGGCTACACCTTC
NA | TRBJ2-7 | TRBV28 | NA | CASSLHRVAEQYF | TGTGCCAGCAGTTTACACAGGGTTGCCGAGCAGTACTTC
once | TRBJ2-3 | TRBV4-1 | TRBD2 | CASSQGGLAGDSTDTQYF | TGCGCCAGCAGCCAAGGAGGGCTAGCGGGAGATAGCACAGATACGCAGTATTTT
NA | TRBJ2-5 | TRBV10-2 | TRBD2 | CASRQTSGRGGGETQYF | TGCGCCAGCAGACAGACTAGCGGGAGAGGGGGTGGAGAGACCCAGTACTTC
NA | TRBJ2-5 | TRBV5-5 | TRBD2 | CASSLGSGTTQETQYF | TGTGCCAGCAGCTTGGGCTCCGGGACTACCCAAGAGACCCAGTACTTC
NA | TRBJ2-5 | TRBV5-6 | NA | CASSLRLNKETQYF | TGTGCCAGCAGCTTGCGACTAAATAAAGAGACCCAGTACTTC
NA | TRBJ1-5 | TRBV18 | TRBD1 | CASSPKGQGSDQPQHF | TGTGCCAGCTCACCGAAGGGACAGGGTAGCGATCAGCCCCAGCATTTT
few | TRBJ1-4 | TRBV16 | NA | CASTLDSYNEKLFF | TGTGCCAGCACACTCGACAGCTATAATGAAAAACTGTTTTTT
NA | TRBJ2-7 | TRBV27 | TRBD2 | CASSSISAIMTSGSNEQYF | TGTGCCAGCAGTTCTATATCCGCTATAATGACTAGCGGGAGTAACGAGCAGTACTTC
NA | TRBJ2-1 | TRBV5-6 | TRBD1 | CASSRGQGRPDRSYNEQFF | TGTGCCAGCAGCCGGGGACAGGGCCGCCCAGATCGCTCCTACAATGAGCAGTTCTTC
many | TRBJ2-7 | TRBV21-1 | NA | CASSKVGGVPPIGTGTGFYEQYF | TGTGCCAGCAGCAAAGTGGGAGGTGTGCCCCCAATCGGGACCGGGACAGGGTTCTACGAGCAGTACTTC
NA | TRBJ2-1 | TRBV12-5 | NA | CASGLNRVDEQFF | TGTGCTAGTGGTTTGAACAGGGTAGATGAGCAGTTCTTC
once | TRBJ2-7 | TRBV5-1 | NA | CASRPLPTAEQYF | TGCGCCAGCAGACCGCTTCCAACTGCAGAGCAGTACTTC
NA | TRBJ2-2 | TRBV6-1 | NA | CASSEGYGSTGELFF | TGTGCCAGCAGTGAAGGGTACGGGAGCACCGGGGAGCTGTTTTTT
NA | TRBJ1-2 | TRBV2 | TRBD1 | CASKTGGQGSSYGYTF | TGTGCCAGCAAGACCGGAGGACAGGGATCTTCCTATGGCTACACCTTC
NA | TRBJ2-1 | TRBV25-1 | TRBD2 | CASSEYGTSGRNGKFF | TGTGCCAGCAGTGAATACGGGACTAGCGGGAGGAACGGTAAGTTCTTC
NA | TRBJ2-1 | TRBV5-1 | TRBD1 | CASSLPGGNEQFF | TGCGCCAGCAGCTTACCAGGGGGCAATGAGCAGTTCTTC
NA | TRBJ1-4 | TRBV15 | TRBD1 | CATSRARDRVGEKLFF | TGTGCCACCAGCAGAGCCCGGGACAGGGTTGGTGAAAAACTGTTTTTT
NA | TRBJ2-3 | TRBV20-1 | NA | CSASKTGVADTQYF | TGCAGTGCTAGTAAAACGGGAGTTGCAGATACGCAGTATTTT
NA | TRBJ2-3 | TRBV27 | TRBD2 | CASSLRAGVDTQYF | TGTGCCAGCAGTTTACGGGCGGGAGTAGATACGCAGTATTTT